Listed below are T cell receptor beta chains from one sample, sequenced in a study of T cell changes during pregnancy in multiple sclerosis. Produced via immunoSEQ multiplex PCR; TCRdb's table is partial and in-frame only. The table has fewer than 45,000 clones, about 90% seen once. The sequenced sample was CD8+ T cells from peripheral blood mononuclear cells, obtained in the first trimester of pregnancy. The receptor source for this set is a female donor with multiple sclerosis, enrolled in a pregnancy study. Both conserved end residues are part of each CDR3. Each record gives: clone size, V gene, CDR3 protein. Size values are once, few and many counts, or a class for expanded clones, and some rows have none.

>.|TRBV7-9
CANPKRLPPRDTQYF
>.|TRBV7-9
CASSFSLRGYEQYF
>.|TRBV5-5
CASSEPGQGVHEQYF
>once|TRBV29-1
CSVENRFHYNEQFF
>.|TRBV25-1
CASSPGGETQYF
>.|TRBV5-6
CASSLEPFARRDAYEQYF
>.|TRBV19
CASRASGSSYEQYF
>.|TRBV2
CARGQGASFGYTF
>.|TRBV4-2
CASSQGETSGHNEQFF
>.|TRBV10-3
CAISDIGQGSSYEQYF
>once|TRBV11-3
CASSSGLGETQYF
>.|TRBV2
CASSEARGLAEAFF
>.|TRBV11-3
CASSLVAGGQDEQFF
>.|TRBV4-1
CASSGGQETQYF
>once|TRBV29-1
CSVEGLPRQGTGNTIYF
>.|TRBV14
CASSLAGTGDTGELFF
>.|TRBV6-5
CASRSQGAPYEQYF
>.|TRBV6-6
CASSLRAGGPYEQYF
>.|TRBV9
CASSVVGGADTQYF
>.|TRBV9
CASSEPRGFGYTF
>.|TRBV6-1
CASSELAGVKVGELFF
>.|TRBV2
CASSEGGGGYEQYF
>.|TRBV7-2
CASSSRDYNTGELFF
>.|TRBV25-1
CASSELGSPYEQYF
>.|TRBV7-8
CASSTQTGEEVNTEAFF
>.|TRBV7-9
CASSPAVSEAFF
>.|TRBV7-9
CASSKQGQGWTEAFF
>.|TRBV5-8
CASSYEGQHYEQYF
>.|TRBV25-1
CASSDPDRAWGYTF
>.|TRBV19
CASSPPGTGFREIQYF
>.|TRBV4-1
CASSQAAGTYEQYF
>once|TRBV5-1
CASSLVGSEAFF